This T cell receptor (beta chain) was profiled in a study of blood T cell repertoires in COVID-19 (dated by TCRdb to about 2020). Concerning the study at large: Collaborator samples came from the United States, Italy and Spain and covered acute and convalescent phases of COVID-19. The prospective study material was composed of cDNA or gDNA derived from T cells, B-cell-depleted T cells, or PBMCs. Subjects who had been exposed to COVID-19, were actively infected with it, or had recovered from it provided the deeply sampled blood TCRbeta repertoires that made up the dataset. The repertoires were released in a freely available public database meant as a resource for research on the immune response to SARS-CoV-2. The samples were drawn from the first 160 participants of the ongoing ImmuneRACE study and from roughly 1,300 subjects provided by 6 global collaborators. A de-identified subject ID, COVID-19 status, age in years and sex were almost always included in the sample metadata. Where available, HLA class I and class II types were taken from metadata supplied by the sample provider and were not determined by assay-based typing.

In Seattle, one collaborating source enrolled patients while the infection was active and tracked those patients longitudinally over the course of disease. Whole blood was collected in K2EDTA tubes by collaborating institutions according to the institutions' own protocols. For TCRbeta analysis, collaborator samples were shipped as frozen whole blood, as isolated PBMCs, or as DNA extracted from either sample type. Results and caveats for the whole study, not just this receptor: How much clinical and demographic metadata was included differed by source and by participant, and the metadata was provided uncurated.

TCRbeta CDR3 regions were amplified from genomic DNA by means of the immunoSEQ Assay, a bias-controlled multiplex PCR. The source study handled its data this way. The number of nucleated cells in each sample was estimated by amplification of reference gene primers within the assay. Sequence reads were collapsed and filtered to measure the absolute abundance of every unique TCRbeta CDR3 rearrangement. For each sample, productive Simpson clonality was calculated as the square root of Simpson's diversity index across productive rearrangements. TCRdb stores this immuneACCESS table with in-frame sequences only. Part of the clones is absent; in the studies checked, under half of the shortfall reflects unresolved V genes, and no reason is known for the rest. The V and J calls and the clone size are those of that table, but D and trimming were determined from the DNA. This sample comprises about 360,000 clones, 86% of them detected only once. The ten largest account for less than 9% of the sample.

CDR1 is given as SEHNR and CDR2 as FQNEAQ, both from the germline V gene (reference sequence). Trimming takes 1 base off V and 3 bases off J; junction bases not matched to a gene: 5. From the cysteine up to the phenylalanine, the CDR3 has a length of 15 residues. Just the 45-base CDR3 DNA is kept, in frame starting at base 1. Regarding this clone: The target of this receptor is not known. Per-nucleotide qualities are absent, and no much larger clonotype sits a single base away.

Sequenced: peripheral blood. Here the chain combines TRBV7-9 and TRBJ2-7; 8 bases in the junction line up with TRBD2. The clonotype originates from a woman aged 55-70 years with COVID-19, enrolled during active disease. The CDR3 loop reads CASSLERRGDYEQYF. At the DNA level, the sequence is TGTGCCAGCAGCTTAGAACGGCGGGGGGACTACGAGCAGTACTTC.